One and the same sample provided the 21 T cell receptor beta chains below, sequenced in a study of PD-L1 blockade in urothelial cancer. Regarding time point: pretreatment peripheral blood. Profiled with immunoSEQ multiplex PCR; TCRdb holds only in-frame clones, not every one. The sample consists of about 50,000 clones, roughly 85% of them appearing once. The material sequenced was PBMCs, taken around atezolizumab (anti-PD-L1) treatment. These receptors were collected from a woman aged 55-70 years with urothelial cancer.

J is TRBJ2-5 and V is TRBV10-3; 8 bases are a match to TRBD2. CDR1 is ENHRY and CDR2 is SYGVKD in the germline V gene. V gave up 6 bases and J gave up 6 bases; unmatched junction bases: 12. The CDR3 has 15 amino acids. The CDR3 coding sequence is TGTGCCATCAGCGAGGGCGGGGGGCTGACGAAGACCCAGTACTTC. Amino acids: CAISEGGGLTKTQYF.

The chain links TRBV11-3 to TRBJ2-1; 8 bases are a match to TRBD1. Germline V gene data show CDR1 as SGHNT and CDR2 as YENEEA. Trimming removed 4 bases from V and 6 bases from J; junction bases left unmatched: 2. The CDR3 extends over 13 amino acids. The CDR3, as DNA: TGTGCCAGCAGCTCAGGACAGGGCAATGAGCAGTTCTTC. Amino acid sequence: CASSSGQGNEQFF.

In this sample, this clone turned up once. In DNA, the CDR3 is TGTGCCAGCAGCTTGAATTCGAACTCGGGACAGCTTTATGGCTACACCTTC. It is translated as CASSLNSNSGQLYGYTF. This sequence joins TRBV5-5 and TRBJ1-2, with 7 bases aligning to TRBD1. Germline values: CDR1 SGHKS, CDR2 YYEKEE (reference sequence). After removal of 1 base from V and 5 bases from J, the junction contained 14 bases not matched to a gene. The CDR3 totals 17 residues. The whole variable domain, remainder taken from reference TRBV5-5 and TRBJ1-2, is DAGVTQSPTHLIKTRGQQVTLRCSPISGHKSVSWYQQVLGQGPQFIFQYYEKEERGRGNFPDRFSARQFPNYSSELNVNALLLGDSALYLCASSLNSNSGQLYGYTFGSGTRLTVV.

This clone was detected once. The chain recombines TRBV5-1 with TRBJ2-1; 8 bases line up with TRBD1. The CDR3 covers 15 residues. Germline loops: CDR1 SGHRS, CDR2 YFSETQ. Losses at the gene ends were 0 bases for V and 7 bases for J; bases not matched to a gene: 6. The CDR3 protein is CASSLVQGGWNEQFF. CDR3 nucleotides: TGCGCCAGCAGCTTGGTACAGGGGGGTTGGAATGAGCAGTTCTTC.

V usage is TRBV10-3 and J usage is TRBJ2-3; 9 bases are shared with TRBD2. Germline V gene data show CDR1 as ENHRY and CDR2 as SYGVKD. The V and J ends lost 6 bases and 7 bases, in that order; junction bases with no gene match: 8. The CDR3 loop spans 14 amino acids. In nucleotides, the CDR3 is TGTGCCATCAGCTGGACTAGCGAGCCTCATACGCAGTATTTT. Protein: CAISWTSEPHTQYF.

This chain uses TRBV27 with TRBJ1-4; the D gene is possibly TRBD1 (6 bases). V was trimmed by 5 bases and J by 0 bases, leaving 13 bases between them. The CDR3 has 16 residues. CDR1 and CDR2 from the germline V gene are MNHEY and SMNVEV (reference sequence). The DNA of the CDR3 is TGTGCCAGCAGTCCGTGGGGGGGCGCAACTAATGAAAAACTGTTTTTT. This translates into CASSPWGGATNEKLFF.

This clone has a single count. CDR3 DNA sequence: TGCGCCAGCAGCCATATAGGGACAGGGGTTTTTGGCTACACCTTC. Its protein is CASSHIGTGVFGYTF. V is TRBV4-1 and J is TRBJ1-2; 10 bases map to TRBD1. V was pared by 3 bases and J by 7 bases, with 8 bases of the junction left unmatched. Germline CDR1 reads MGHRA; CDR2 reads YSYEKL. The CDR3 covers 15 residues.

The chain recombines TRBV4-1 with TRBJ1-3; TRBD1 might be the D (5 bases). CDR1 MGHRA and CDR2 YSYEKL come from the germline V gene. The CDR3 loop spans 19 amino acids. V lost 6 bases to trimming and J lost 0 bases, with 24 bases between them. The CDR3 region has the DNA TGCGCCAGCAGTAGCCAAGGCAGGGAATCGCTCAGCTCTGGAAACACCATATATTTT. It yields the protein CASSSQGRESLSSGNTIYF.

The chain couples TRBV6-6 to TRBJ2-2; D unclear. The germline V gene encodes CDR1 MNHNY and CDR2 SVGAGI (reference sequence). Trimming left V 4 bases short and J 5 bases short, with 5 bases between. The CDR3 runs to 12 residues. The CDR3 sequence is CASSSSTGELFF. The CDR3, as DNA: TGTGCCAGCAGTTCGAGTACCGGGGAGCTGTTTTTT.

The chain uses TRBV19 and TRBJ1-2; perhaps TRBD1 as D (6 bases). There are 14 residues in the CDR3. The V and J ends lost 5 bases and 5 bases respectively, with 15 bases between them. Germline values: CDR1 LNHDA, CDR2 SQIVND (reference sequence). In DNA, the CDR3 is TGTGCCAGTAGTCCCCCGGGACATCGGTATGGCTACACCTTC. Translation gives CASSPPGHRYGYTF. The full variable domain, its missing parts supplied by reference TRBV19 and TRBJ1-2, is DGGITQSPKYLFRKEGQNVTLSCEQNLNHDAMYWYRQDPGQGLRLIYYSQIVNDFQKGDIAEGYSVSREKKESFPLTVTSAQKNPTAFYLCASSPPGHRYGYTFGSGTRLTVV.

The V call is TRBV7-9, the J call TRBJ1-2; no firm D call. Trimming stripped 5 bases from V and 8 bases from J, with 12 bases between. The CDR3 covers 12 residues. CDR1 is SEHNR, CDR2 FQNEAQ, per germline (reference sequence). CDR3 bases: TGTGCCAGCAGCCCGCTTGGAGGGGGCTACACCTTC. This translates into CASSPLGGGYTF.

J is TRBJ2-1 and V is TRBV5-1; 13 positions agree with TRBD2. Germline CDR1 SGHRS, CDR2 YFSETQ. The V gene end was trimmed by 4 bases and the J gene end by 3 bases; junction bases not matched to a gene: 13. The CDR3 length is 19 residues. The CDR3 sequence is CASSQPPTSGGLDYNEQFF. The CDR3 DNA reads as TGCGCCAGCAGCCAACCCCCGACTAGCGGGGGGCTCGACTACAATGAGCAGTTCTTC.

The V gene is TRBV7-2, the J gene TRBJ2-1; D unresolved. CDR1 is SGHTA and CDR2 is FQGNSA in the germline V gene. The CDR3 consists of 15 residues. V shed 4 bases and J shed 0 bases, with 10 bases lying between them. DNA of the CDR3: TGTGCCAGCAGCTCTGACTCCAGCTCCTACAATGAGCAGTTCTTC. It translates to CASSSDSSSYNEQFF. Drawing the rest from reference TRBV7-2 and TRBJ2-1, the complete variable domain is GAGVSQSPSNKVTEKGKDVELRCDPISGHTALYWYRQSLGQGLEFLIYFQGNSAPDKSGLPSDRFSAERTGGSVSTLTIQRTQQEDSAVYLCASSSDSSSYNEQFFGPGTRLTVL.

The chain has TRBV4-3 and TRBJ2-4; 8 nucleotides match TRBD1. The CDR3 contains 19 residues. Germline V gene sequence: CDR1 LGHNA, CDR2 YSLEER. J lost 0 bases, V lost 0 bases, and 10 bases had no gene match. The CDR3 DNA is TGCGCCAGCAGCCAAGACGCCCTTTGGGACAGGCTAGCCAAAAACATTCAGTACTTC. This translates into CASSQDALWDRLAKNIQYF.

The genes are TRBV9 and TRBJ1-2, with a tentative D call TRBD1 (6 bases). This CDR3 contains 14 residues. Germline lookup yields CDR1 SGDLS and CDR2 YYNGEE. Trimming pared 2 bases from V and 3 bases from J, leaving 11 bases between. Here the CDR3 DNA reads TGTGCCAGCAGCGTTCAGACAGGCCACTATGGCTACACCTTC. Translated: CASSVQTGHYGYTF.

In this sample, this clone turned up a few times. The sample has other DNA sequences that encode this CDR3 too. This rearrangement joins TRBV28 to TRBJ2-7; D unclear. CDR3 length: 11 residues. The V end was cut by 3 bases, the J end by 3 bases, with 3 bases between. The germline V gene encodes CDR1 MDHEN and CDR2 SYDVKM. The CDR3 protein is CASSLYYEQYF. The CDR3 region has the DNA TGTGCCAGCAGTTTGTACTACGAGCAGTACTTC.

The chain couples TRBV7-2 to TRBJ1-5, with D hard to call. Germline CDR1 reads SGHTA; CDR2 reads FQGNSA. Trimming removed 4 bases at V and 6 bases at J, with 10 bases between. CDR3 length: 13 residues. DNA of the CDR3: TGTGCCAGCAGCTGGAGGGTCCGTCAGCCCCAGCATTTT. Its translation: CASSWRVRQPQHF. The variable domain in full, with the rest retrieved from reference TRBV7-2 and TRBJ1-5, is GAGVSQSPSNKVTEKGKDVELRCDPISGHTALYWYRQSLGQGLEFLIYFQGNSAPDKSGLPSDRFSAERTGGSVSTLTIQRTQQEDSAVYLCASSWRVRQPQHFGDGTRLSIL.

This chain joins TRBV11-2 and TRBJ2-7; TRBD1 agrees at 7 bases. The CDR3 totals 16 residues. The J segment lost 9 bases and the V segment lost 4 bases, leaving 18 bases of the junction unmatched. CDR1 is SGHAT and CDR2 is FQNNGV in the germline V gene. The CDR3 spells CASSSNTGVPDVGQYF. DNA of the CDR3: TGTGCCAGCAGCTCAAATACAGGGGTCCCGGATGTCGGGCAGTACTTC.

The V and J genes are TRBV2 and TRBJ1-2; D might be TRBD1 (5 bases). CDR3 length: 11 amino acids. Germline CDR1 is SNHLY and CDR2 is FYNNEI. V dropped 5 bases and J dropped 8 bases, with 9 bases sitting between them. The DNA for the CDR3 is TGTGCCAGCAGTAAGGGGTTAGGCTACACCTTC. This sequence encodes CASSKGLGYTF.

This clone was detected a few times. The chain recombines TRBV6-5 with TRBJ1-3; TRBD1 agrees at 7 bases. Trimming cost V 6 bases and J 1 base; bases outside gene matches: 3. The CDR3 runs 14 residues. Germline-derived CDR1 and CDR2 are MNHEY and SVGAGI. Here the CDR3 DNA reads TGTGCCAGCAGGACACAGGGGTCTGGAAACACCATATATTTT. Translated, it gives CASRTQGSGNTIYF.

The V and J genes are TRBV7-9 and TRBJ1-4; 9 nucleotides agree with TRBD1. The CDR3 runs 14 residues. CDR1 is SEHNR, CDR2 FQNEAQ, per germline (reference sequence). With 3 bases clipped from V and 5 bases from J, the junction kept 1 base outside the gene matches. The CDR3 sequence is CASSFGQGNEKLFF. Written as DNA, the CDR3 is TGTGCCAGCAGCTTTGGACAGGGGAATGAAAAACTGTTTTTT.